This T cell receptor beta chain derives from a study of shared clonotypes between healthy human individuals. Notes on the study in general: When compared with the clonotypes that were shared by all four sorted-subset donors, the non-shared clonotypes turned out to have lower generation probabilities.

The germline CDR1 and CDR2 sequences are SGHTS and YDEGEE. The V and J ends lost 4 bases and 9 bases, in that order; junction bases with no gene match: 15. The CDR3 loop spans 16 amino acids. TCRdb's table, derived via immunoSEQ multiplex PCR, lists solely in-frame clones and lacks some. The sample shows about 1.1 million clones, approximately 80% of them seen only once. Of note for this clone: Its antigen is still unknown.

The TCR comes from a man between 18 and 29 years old in good health. Some clones in this sample may be carry-over from other donors' samples. The chain carries TRBV5-8 and TRBJ1-5; TRBD1 agrees at 8 bases. The sample taken for sequencing was memory CD4+ T cells from PBMCs. Subset reported: CD45RA-negative fraction. In nucleotides, the CDR3 is TGTGCCAGCAGCGCCCACCTTGGACAGGGCGGGGGGCCCCAGCATTTT. Protein product: CASSAHLGQGGGPQHF.